This paragraph covers one T cell receptor (beta chain) sequence. Here immunoSEQ multiplex PCR was the method, and the copy in TCRdb shows in-frame clones only, minus some. The sample contains some 90,000 clones, 70% to 90% of which appear only once. Germline-derived CDR1 and CDR2 are LNHDA and SQIVND (reference sequence). Trimming removed 5 bases from V and 2 bases from J, with 12 bases in between. This CDR3 has 14 amino acids. This entry is derived from a study of control samples from healthy donors and cancer patients. V usage is TRBV19 and J usage is TRBJ1-2; TRBD1 might be the D (5 bases). Sequenced: blood. The source is a woman aged 50 to 60 in good health. The CDR3 DNA sequence: TGTGCCAGTAGTGATTGGGGCGTAAACTATGGCTACACCTTC. Encoded protein: CASSDWGVNYGYTF.